Listed here are 5 T cell receptor beta chains from one sample, sequenced in a study of shared clonotypes between healthy human individuals. The assay was immunoSEQ multiplex PCR, and TCRdb's table has in-frame clones only and misses some. The sample has about 2.3 million clones, 85% to 95% seen once. Input material: naive CD4+ T cells from PBMCs. The subset was: CD45RA+ positively selected. The source is a man aged 18 to 30 in good health. Some clones in this sample may be carry-over from other donors' samples.

In nucleotides, the CDR3 is TGTGCCAGCAGCTTAGCGGGAGTGGGCTACAATGAGCAGTTCTTC. Amino acids: CASSLAGVGYNEQFF. V usage is TRBV7-6 and J usage is TRBJ2-1; TRBD2 might be the D (5 bases). The CDR3 is 15 amino acids. CDR1 and CDR2 from the germline V gene are SGHVS and FNYEAQ. The ends were cut back, 0 bases at V and 3 bases at J, with 9 bases in the middle.

This chain joins TRBV10-3 and TRBJ2-1; 10 bases align to TRBD2. CDR3 size: 12 residues. V dropped 8 bases and J dropped 8; count of bases not matched to a gene: 3. Per the germline V gene, CDR1 is ENHRY and CDR2 is SYGVKD. The chain's CDR3 is CAIGAGGHEQFF. In DNA form, the CDR3 reads TGTGCCATCGGAGCGGGGGGGCATGAGCAGTTCTTC.

The CDR3 bases are TGTGCCAGCAGCGTAGGACTTAGCGGGGGAGAAGAGACCCAGTACTTC. This sequence encodes CASSVGLSGGEETQYF. The J gene is TRBJ2-5, the V gene TRBV9; TRBD2 agrees at 9 bases. Per the germline V gene, CDR1 is SGDLS and CDR2 is YYNGEE. The CDR3 spans 16 residues. V was pared by 0 bases and J by 3 bases, with 6 bases of the junction left unmatched. Full variable domain (remainder filled in from reference TRBV9 and TRBJ2-5): DSGVTQTPKHLITATGQRVTLRCSPRSGDLSVYWYQQSLDQGLQFLIQYYNGEERAKGNILERFSAQQFPDLHSELNLSSLELGDSALYFCASSVGLSGGEETQYFGPGTRLLVL.

The chain is built from TRBV2 and TRBJ2-7, with D perhaps assigned TRBD1 or TRBD2 (5 bases each). Trimming shortened V by 6 bases and J by 6 bases, and 15 bases separated the two germline ends. CDR3 length: 13 amino acids. Germline CDR1 and CDR2: SNHLY and FYNNEI. In DNA, the CDR3 is TGTGCCAGCAGGGCCTCGGGGCGTGGCGAGCAGTACTTC. It encodes CASRASGRGEQYF.

This clone was counted once. This rearrangement joins TRBV28 to TRBJ1-1, with D possibly TRBD1 on 5 matching bases. The CDR3 covers 16 residues. CDR1 MDHEN and CDR2 SYDVKM come from the germline V gene. The V gene lost 4 bases and the J gene lost 5 bases, with 20 bases spanning the gap. CDR3 sequence reads: CASSSPHSSWGTEAFF. CDR3 coding DNA: TGTGCCAGCAGTTCACCTCATTCTTCGTGGGGGACTGAAGCTTTCTTT.